This T cell receptor (beta chain) was sequenced for a study of blood T cells in healthy people across ages. Study-wide results and caveats: In older individuals, TCR beta diversity per million T cells was lower, falling roughly linearly with age. Diversity estimates from one million T cells were considered underestimates.

Primed by a sample-barcoded 5' primer and a J-beta primer mix, a second PCR proceeded for about 7 to 11 cycles. TCRdb analysed the 5' RACE reads with MiXCR anew, one entry per CDR3 protein. Found here are around 1,600,000 distinct CDR3 sequences, roughly 43% of them singletons; the top ten hold about 4.1%. This clonotype came up a few times. Its specificity is unknown. Each donor supplied about 9.6 milliliters of peripheral blood. The CDR3 length is 16 residues. V was clipped by 4 bases and J by 1 base; unmatched bases: 3. Germline CDR1 and CDR2: SGHTA and FQGNSA. This chain links TRBV7-2 with TRBJ2-3; 12 bases agree with TRBD2. Sequencing used blood. This TCR came from a woman aged 18-29 years in good health. The CDR3 reads CASSSSGGAGTDTQYF. CDR3 coding DNA: TGTGCCAGCAGCTCTAGCGGGGGGGCTGGCACAGATACGCAGTATTTT.